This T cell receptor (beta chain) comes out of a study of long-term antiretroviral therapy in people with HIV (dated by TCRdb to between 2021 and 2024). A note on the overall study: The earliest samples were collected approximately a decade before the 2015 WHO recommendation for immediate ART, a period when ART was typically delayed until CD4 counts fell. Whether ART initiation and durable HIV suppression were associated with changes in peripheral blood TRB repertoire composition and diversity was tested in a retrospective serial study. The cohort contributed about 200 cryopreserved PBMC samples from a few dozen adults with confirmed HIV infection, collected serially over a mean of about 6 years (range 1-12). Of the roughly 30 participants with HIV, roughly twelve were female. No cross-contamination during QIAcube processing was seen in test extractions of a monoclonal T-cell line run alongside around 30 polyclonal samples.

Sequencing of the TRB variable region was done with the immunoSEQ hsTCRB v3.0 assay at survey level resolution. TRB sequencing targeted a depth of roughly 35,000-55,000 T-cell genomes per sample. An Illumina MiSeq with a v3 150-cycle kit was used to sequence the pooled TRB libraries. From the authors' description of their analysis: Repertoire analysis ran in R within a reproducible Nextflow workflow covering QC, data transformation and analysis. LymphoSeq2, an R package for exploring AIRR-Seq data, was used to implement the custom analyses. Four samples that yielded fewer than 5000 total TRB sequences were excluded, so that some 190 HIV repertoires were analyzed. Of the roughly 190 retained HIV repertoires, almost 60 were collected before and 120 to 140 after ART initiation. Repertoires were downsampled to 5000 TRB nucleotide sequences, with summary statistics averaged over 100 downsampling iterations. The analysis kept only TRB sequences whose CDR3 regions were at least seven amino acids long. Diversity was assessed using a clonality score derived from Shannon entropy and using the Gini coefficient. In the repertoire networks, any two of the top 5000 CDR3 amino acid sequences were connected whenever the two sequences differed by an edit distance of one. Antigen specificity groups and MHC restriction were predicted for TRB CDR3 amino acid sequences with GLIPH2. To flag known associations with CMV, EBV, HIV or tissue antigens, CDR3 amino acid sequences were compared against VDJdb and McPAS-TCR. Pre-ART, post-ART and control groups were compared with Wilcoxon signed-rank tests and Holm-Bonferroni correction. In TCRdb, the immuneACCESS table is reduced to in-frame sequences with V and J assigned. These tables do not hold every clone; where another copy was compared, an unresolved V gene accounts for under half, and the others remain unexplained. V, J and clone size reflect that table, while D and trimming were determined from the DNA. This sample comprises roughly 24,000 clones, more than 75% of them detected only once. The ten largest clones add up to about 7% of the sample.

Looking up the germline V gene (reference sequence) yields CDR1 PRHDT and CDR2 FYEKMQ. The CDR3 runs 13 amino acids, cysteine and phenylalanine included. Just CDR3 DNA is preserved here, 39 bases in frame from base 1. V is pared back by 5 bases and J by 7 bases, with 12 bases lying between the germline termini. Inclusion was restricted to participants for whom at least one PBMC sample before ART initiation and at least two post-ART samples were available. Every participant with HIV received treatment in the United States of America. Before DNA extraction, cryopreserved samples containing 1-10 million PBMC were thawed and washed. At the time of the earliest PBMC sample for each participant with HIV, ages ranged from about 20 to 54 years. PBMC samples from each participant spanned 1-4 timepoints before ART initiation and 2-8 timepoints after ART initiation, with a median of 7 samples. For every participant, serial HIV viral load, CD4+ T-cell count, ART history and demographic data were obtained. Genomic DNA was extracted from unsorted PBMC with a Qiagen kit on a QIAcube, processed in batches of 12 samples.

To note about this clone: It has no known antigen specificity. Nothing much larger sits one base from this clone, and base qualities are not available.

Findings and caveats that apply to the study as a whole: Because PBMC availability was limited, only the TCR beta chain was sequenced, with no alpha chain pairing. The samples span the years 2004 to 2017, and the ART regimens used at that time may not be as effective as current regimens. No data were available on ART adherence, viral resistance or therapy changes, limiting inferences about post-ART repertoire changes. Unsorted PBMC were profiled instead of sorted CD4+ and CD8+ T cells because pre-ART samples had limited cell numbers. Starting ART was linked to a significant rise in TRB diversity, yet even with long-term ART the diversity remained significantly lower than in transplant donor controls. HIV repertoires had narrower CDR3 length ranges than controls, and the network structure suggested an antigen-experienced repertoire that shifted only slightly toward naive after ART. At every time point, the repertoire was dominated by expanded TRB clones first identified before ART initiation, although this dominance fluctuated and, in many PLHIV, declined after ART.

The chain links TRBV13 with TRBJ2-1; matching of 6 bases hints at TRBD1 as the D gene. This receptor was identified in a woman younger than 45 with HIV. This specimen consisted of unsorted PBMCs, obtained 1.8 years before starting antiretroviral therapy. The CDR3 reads CASSGDRRNEQFF. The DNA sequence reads TGTGCCAGCAGCGGCGACAGGAGGAATGAGCAGTTCTTC.